The following is a TCR beta chain sequence with its context. The sample is drawn from a study of blood T cell repertoires in COVID-19. About the research overall: The United States, Italy and Spain supplied acute and convalescent COVID-19 samples. From T cells, B-cell-depleted T cells, or PBMCs came the material, which was cDNA or gDNA.

Per the original data handling: Estimates of nucleated cell counts were drawn from the amplification of reference gene primers. TCRdb's copy holds only in-frame clones and misses some; the assay was immunoSEQ multiplex PCR. The DNA was the basis for D and trimming; V, J and clone size are from that table. The data contain approximately 360,000 clones, around 91% of them singletons. The sequencing input was peripheral blood. This clonotype originated in a man aged 18 to 29 with active or convalescent COVID-19.

As DNA, the CDR3 is TGTGCCAGCAGCCCGGTGGCAGGGGGACGGCCCCAGCATTTT. Translated: CASSPVAGGRPQHF. The chain links TRBV2 to TRBJ1-5; 7 bases match TRBD1. Germline V gene sequence: CDR1 SNHLY, CDR2 FYNNEI. The CDR3 is made up of 14 amino acids. V shed 6 bases, J shed 9 bases, and the junction held 11 bases outside the gene matches. Supplemented by reference TRBV2 and TRBJ1-5, the full variable domain reads EPEVTQTPSHQVTQMGQEVILRCVPISNHLYFYWYRQILGQKVEFLVSFYNNEISEKSEIFDDQFSVERPDGSNFTLKIRSTKLEDSAMYFCASSPVAGGRPQHFGDGTRLSIL.